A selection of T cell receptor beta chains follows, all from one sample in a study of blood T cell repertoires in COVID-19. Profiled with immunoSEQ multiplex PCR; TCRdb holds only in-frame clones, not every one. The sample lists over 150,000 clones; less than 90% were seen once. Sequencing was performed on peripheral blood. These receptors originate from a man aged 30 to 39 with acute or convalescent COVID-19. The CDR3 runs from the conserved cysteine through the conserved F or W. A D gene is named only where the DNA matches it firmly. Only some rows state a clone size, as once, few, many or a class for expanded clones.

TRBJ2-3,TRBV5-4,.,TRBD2,TGTGCCAGCAGTGCCCTAACTAGCGGGGGATGCACAGATACGCAGTATTTT,CASSALTSGGCTDTQYF
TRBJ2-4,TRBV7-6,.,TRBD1,TGTGCCAGCAGCCCTGTAGGACAGGGAGTGAATTGGGACAAAAACATTCAGTACTTC,CASSPVGQGVNWDKNIQYF
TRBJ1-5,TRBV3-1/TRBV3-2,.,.,TGTGCCAGCAGCCGAACGGTTAATCAGCCCCAGCATTTT,CASSRTVNQPQHF
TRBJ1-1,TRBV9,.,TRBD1,TGTGCCAGCAGCGTAGCGGCGACAGGGGAAGCTTTCTTT,CASSVAATGEAFF
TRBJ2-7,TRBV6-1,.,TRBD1,TGTGCCAGCAGTGGGAGCCTGACAGGGGGAAGTTACGAGCAGTACTTC,CASSGSLTGGSYEQYF
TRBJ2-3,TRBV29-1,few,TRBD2,TGCAGCGCCCAACTAGCGGGCACAGATACGCAGTATTTT,CSAQLAGTDTQYF
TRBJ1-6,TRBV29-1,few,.,TGCAGCGTGGGGGCCGGTTATAATTCACCCCTCCACTTT,CSVGAGYNSPLHF
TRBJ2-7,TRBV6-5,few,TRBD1,TGTGCCAGCAGTACCGGGACAGGGCTCACAAGAGGGCAGTACTTC,CASSTGTGLTRGQYF
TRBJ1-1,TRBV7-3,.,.,TGTGCCAGCAGCCCGGCTAGGGAGACTGAAGCTTTCTTT,CASSPARETEAFF
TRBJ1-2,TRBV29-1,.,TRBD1,TGCAGCGTTGAAAGGGACAGGGGATATGGCTACACCTTC,CSVERDRGYGYTF
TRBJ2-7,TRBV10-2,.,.,TGCGCCAGCAGTGAGTCGGGGCTAAGTTCCTACGAGCAGTACTTC,CASSESGLSSYEQYF
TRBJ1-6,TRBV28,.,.,TGTGCCAGCCTCACAGGTAGCTCCTATAATTCACCCCTCCACTTT,CASLTGSSYNSPLHF
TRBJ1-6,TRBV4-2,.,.,TGTGCCAGCAGCCAAGTAAGAGGGTCGTATTCACCCCTCCACTTT,CASSQVRGSYSPLHF
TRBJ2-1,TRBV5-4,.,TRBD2,TGTGCCAGCAGCTCCGGGAGGGCCGATACTTACAATGAGCAGTTCTTC,CASSSGRADTYNEQFF
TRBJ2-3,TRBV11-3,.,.,TGTGCCAGCAGCTTAGGGGCGAATACGCAGTATTTT,CASSLGANTQYF
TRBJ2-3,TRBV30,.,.,TGTGCCTGGAGTTTAGGTCTAGCAACGGATACGCAGTATTTT,CAWSLGLATDTQYF
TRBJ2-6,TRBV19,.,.,TGTGCCAGTAGAGGAGACAGCAAGATCTCTGGGGCCAACGTCCTGACTTTC,CASRGDSKISGANVLTF
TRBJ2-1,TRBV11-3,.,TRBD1,TGTGCCAGCAGCTTGACAGGGGACCAAAATGAGCAGTTCTTC,CASSLTGDQNEQFF
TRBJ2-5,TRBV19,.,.,TGTGCCAGTAGACCGACAGCCTTGGATCAAGAGACCCAGTACTTC,CASRPTALDQETQYF
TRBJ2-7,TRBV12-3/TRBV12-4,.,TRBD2,TGTGCCAGCAGGCCCTCGGGGGGATACGAGCAGTACTTC,CASRPSGGYEQYF
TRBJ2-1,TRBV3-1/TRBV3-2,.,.,TGTGCCAGCAGCGGAGGGGCTGGGACGTACAATGAGCAGTTCTTC,CASSGGAGTYNEQFF
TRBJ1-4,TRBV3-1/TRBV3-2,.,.,TGTGCCAGCAGCTCGTGGGAAGGAACAGGGAGAGGTGAAAAACTGTTTTTT,CASSSWEGTGRGEKLFF
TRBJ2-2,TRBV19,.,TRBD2,TGTGCCAGTAGCGCAGCGGGAGCTGGGGAGCTGTTTTTT,CASSAAGAGELFF
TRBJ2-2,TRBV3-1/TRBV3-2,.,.,TGTGCCAGCGGGCGATCGAACACCGGGGAGCTGTTTTTT,CASGRSNTGELFF
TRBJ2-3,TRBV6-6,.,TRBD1,TGTGCCAGCAGAATAGACAGGGCCCGCACAGATACGCAGTATTTT,CASRIDRARTDTQYF
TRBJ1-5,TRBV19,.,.,TGTGCCAGTGGCCGGGACATAGGCAATCAGCCCCAGCATTTT,CASGRDIGNQPQHF
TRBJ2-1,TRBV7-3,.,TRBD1,TGTGCCAGCAGCCTGGGACAGGGGTGGAAAAATGAGCAGTTCTTC,CASSLGQGWKNEQFF
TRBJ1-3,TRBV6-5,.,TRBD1,TGTGCCAGCAGTTTCTCCAGGGGGCTGTCAGGAAACACCATATATTTT,CASSFSRGLSGNTIYF
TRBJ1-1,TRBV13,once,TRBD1,TGTGCCAGCAGCTCTACCCTCGACAGGGGGCCGGGAACTGAAGCTTTCTTT,CASSSTLDRGPGTEAFF
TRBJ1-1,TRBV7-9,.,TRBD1,TGTGCCAGCAGCCCCATTTTCGCAAGGACAGGCTCGCCGGACACTGAAGCTTTCTTT,CASSPIFARTGSPDTEAFF
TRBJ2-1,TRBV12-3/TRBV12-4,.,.,TGTGCCAGCAGACCGGACAGCTACAATGAGCAGTTCTTC,CASRPDSYNEQFF
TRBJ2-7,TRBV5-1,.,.,TGCGCCAGCAGCTCCACATGGGACACTTACTCCTACGAGCAGTACTTC,CASSSTWDTYSYEQYF
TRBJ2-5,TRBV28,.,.,TGTGCCAGCAGTTTACAAGACGGCAGGGGACGGGAGACCCAGTACTTC,CASSLQDGRGRETQYF
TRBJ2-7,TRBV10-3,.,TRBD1,TGTGCCATCAGTGACCCGTCCAGGGGGCGTGAGTACGAGCAGTACTTC,CAISDPSRGREYEQYF
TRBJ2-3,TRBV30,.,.,TGTGTCTCTCACAGGGAAAGCACAGATACGCAGTATTTT,CVSHRESTDTQYF
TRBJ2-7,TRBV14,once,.,TGTGCCAGCACCCGGGCTGGTAGCGGAACCTACGAGCAGTACTTC,CASTRAGSGTYEQYF
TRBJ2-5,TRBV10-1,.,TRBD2,TGCGCCAGCAGTGATCCTAGCGGGGGGCCGACGTACTTC,CASSDPSGGPTYF